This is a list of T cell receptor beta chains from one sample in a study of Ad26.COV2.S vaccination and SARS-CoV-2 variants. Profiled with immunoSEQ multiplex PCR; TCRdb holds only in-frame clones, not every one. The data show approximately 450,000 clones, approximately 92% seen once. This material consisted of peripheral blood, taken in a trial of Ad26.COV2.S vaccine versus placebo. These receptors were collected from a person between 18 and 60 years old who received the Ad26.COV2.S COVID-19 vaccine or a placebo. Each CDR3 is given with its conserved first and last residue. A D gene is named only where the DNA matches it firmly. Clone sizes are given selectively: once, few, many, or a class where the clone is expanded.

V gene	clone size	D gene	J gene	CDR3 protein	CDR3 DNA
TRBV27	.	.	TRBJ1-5	CASSLSRDRYQPQHF	TGTGCCAGCAGTTTATCGAGAGACAGATATCAGCCCCAGCATTTT
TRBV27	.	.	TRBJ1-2	CASSFGTNYGYTF	TGTGCCAGCAGTTTCGGAACTAACTATGGCTACACCTTC
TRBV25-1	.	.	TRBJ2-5	CASSEWGPQETQYF	TGTGCCAGCAGTGAATGGGGACCCCAAGAGACCCAGTACTTC
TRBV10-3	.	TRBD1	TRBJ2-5	CAISLRQGQETQYF	TGTGCCATCAGCCTAAGACAGGGCCAGGAGACCCAGTACTTC
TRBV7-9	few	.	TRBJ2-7	CASSLSQVSYEQYF	TGTGCCAGCAGCTTATCGCAGGTGTCCTACGAGCAGTACTTC
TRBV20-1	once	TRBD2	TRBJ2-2	CSASSSGNTGELFF	TGCAGTGCTAGTTCTAGCGGGAATACCGGGGAGCTGTTTTTT
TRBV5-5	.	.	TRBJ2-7	CASSLEWLAGSTYEQYF	TGTGCCAGCAGCTTGGAGTGGTTGGCAGGGTCGACCTACGAGCAGTACTTC
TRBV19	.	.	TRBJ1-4	CASSGAGEANEKLFF	TGTGCCAGTAGTGGGGCAGGGGAGGCTAATGAAAAACTGTTTTTT
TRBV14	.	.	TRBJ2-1	CASSQRINEQFF	TGTGCCAGCAGCCAAAGGATCAATGAGCAGTTCTTC
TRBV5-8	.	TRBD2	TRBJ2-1	CASSLVTSGHYNEQFF	TGTGCCAGCAGCTTGGTAACTAGCGGGCATTACAATGAGCAGTTCTTC
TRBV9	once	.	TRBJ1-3	CASSVDPRGSGNTIYF	TGTGCCAGCAGCGTAGACCCAAGGGGATCCGGAAACACCATATATTTT
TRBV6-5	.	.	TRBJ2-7	CASRGWSYEQYF	TGTGCCAGCAGGGGTTGGAGCTACGAGCAGTACTTC
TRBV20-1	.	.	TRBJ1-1	CSASGNTEAFF	TGCAGTGCTTCAGGGAACACTGAAGCTTTCTTT
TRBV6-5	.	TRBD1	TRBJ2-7	CASTTNRGRLGEQYF	TGTGCCAGCACAACTAACAGGGGGCGTTTGGGCGAGCAGTACTTC
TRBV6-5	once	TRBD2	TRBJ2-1	CAARVLAGGRNEQFF	TGTGCCGCCCGAGTCTTAGCGGGAGGACGAAATGAGCAGTTCTTC
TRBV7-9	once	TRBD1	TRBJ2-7	CASSTLWTGGKYEQYF	TGTGCCAGCAGCACATTATGGACAGGGGGTAAATACGAGCAGTACTTC
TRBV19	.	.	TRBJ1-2	CASSIDLGGLNYGYTF	TGTGCCAGTAGTATAGATCTTGGAGGATTAAACTATGGCTACACCTTC
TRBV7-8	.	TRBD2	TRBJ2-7	CASSLGGLAHYYEQYF	TGTGCCAGCAGCTTAGGAGGACTAGCGCACTACTACGAGCAGTACTTC
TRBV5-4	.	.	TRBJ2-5	CASSSQETQYF	TGTGCCAGCAGTTCTCAAGAGACCCAGTACTTC
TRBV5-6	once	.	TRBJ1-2	CASSFDSNYGYTF	TGTGCCAGCAGCTTTGACAGTAACTATGGCTACACCTTC
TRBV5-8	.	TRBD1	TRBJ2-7	CASSFGQGGYTRQYF	TGTGCCAGCAGCTTCGGACAGGGGGGTTATACGAGGCAGTACTTC
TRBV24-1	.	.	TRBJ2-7	CATKLIQPTGWSYEQYF	TGTGCCACCAAACTCATCCAACCGACAGGTTGGAGTTACGAGCAGTACTTC
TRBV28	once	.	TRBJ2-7	CASSVPGGPNYEQYF	TGTGCCAGCAGTGTCCCCGGAGGACCGAACTACGAGCAGTACTTC
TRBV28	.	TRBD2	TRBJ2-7	CASSLWLAGGEQYF	TGTGCCAGCAGTTTGTGGCTAGCGGGAGGCGAGCAGTACTTC
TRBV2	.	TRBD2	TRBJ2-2	CASSNLAGVPGELFF	TGTGCCAGCAGCAACCTAGCGGGAGTGCCCGGGGAGCTGTTTTTT
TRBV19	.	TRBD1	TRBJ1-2	CASSMWDRPNYGYTF	TGTGCCAGTAGTATGTGGGACAGGCCGAACTATGGCTACACCTTC
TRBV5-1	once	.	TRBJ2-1	CASSQSEVNSYNEQFF	TGCGCCAGCAGTCAATCGGAAGTCAACTCCTACAATGAGCAGTTCTTC
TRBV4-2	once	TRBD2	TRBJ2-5	CASSQDWSGRRPETQYF	TGTGCCAGCAGCCAAGATTGGAGCGGGAGGCGGCCAGAGACCCAGTACTTC
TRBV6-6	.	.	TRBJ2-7	CASSYSGLNEQYF	TGTGCCAGCAGTTACTCAGGGTTGAACGAGCAGTACTTC
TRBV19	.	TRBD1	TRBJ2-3	CASSIGPPTGKDTQYF	TGTGCCAGTAGTATAGGTCCCCCGACAGGGAAAGATACGCAGTATTTT
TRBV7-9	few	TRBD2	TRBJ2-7	CASSLLAGPYEQYF	TGTGCCAGCAGCTTATTAGCGGGACCCTACGAGCAGTACTTC
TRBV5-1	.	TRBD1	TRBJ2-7	CASSLGTGGYEQYF	TGCGCCAGCAGCTTAGGGACAGGGGGCTACGAGCAGTACTTC